The entry that follows covers one T cell receptor beta chain sequence. Its antigen has not been determined. Base-call qualities are not available, and no considerably larger clone is one nucleotide away. These data come from a study of shared clonotypes between healthy human individuals (dated by TCRdb to the early 2020s). About the study as a whole: The cohort comprised two women and a few men aged 18 to 49 years. To estimate repertoire size and how much clonotype sharing occurs between individuals, the study deeply sequenced the blood TCR repertoires of five or six healthy adults. Between about 0.85 and 9.5 billion PBMCs per donor were obtained by leukapheresis. For each donor, CD4 naive and CD4 memory were each run on three plates, CD8 naive on two plates, and CD8 memory on one plate. To increase sequencing depth and limit assay-specific biases, TCR repertoire library preparation and sequencing were carried out by different laboratories using diverse techniques.

The CDR3 has 15 amino acids, counting the end cysteine and phenylalanine. This entry keeps only the CDR3 DNA: 45 bases, framed from base 1. A distance of 11 bases separates the germline ends of V and J, which lose 0 bases and 4 bases respectively. Looking up the germline V gene yields CDR1 SGDLS and CDR2 YYNGEE. Donors were healthy HIV-negative adults with no recently reported acute infections or vaccinations. Every donor was a Caucasian adult residing in Nashville, Tennessee, USA. CD4+ T cells were enriched through magnetic negative selection, after which naive cells were positively selected on CD45RA and the remaining negative fraction served as the memory subset. Blood was collected by leukapheresis, and PBMCs were isolated by Ficoll-Histopaque density gradient centrifugation and then cryopreserved in liquid nitrogen vapor phase. Analytical flow cytometry was used to check the purity and quantity of every magnetically sorted T cell population. Genomic DNA was isolated from every sorted fraction and measured by UV absorbance on a Nanodrop 2000c.

Points the paper makes about the study in general: Incomplete sequencing was indicated by rarefaction of sorted-subset datasets, despite the large sequencing depth. Larger estimated clonotype richness was generally found for naive subsets than for memory subsets. Sampling was restricted to blood, and TCR repertoires in tissue are likely to differ from TCR repertoires in blood. The small number of donors limited the genetic and exposure-history diversity represented. Across four donors, about 4.5% of naive CD4, over 3% of naive CD8, 2.3% of memory CD4, and 0.4% to 0.45% of memory CD8 clonotypes were shared. Pairwise subsampling indicated that sequencing depth was expected to affect the degree of clonotype sharing among donors. Compared with non-shared clonotypes, the clonotypes found in all four sorted-subset donors had higher generation probabilities.

Using the deep immunoSEQ assay, multiplex PCR amplified TCR CDR3 regions from genomic DNA. Extracted genomic DNA from each cell subset was distributed evenly across all wells of several immunoSEQ 96-well plates, and each plate was treated as a replicate. Each replicate PCR for sorted subsets received about 210 ng genomic DNA, equal to tens of thousands of T cell genomes. The purified libraries were quantified using a Qubit 3.0 fluorometer, sized with a Bioanalyzer 2100, and then quantified again using the KAPA Library Quantification kit. A separate single-read 150-cycle Illumina NextSeq 550 flow cell was used to sequence each immunoSEQ 96-well plate. In the paper's pipeline: The immunoSEQ output contained only junctional sequences without quality scores, so filtering could not match that applied to full-length reads. Sequences were annotated with PyIR, a Python wrapper for IgBLAST v1.9, using IMGT germline references to assign V/J genes and CDR3. Reads were filtered out if the reads had weak V/J assignments (E-value above 1e-6), no CDR3, stop codons, out-of-frame junctions, or ambiguous translated residues. V3J clonotypes were defined as sequences sharing the same inferred V gene, J gene, and CDR3 amino acid sequence. Percentage overlap between repertoires was calculated by dividing the number of shared unique clonotypes by the size of the smaller repertoire. Three approaches were used to assess repertoire richness: RTK rarefaction, the Chao1 estimator, and Recon v2.1 estimates of unobserved clonotypes. For all TCRbeta clonotypes obtained by the gDNA method from four donors, generation probabilities were computed with OLGA. In its TCRdb copy, this immuneACCESS table keeps in-frame sequences only and misses some clones. Where compared with another copy, unresolved V genes explain less than half of these, and the others have no known cause. From that table come the V and J calls and clone size; the DNA was used to work out D and trimming. The sample table lists approximately 1.5 million clones, 98% to 99% of them with a count of one. Together, the top ten hold 0.36% of the sample.

Sequenced: naive CD4+ T cells sorted from blood. What this sample's cell subset or site label stands for: CD45RA+ positively selected. The receptor was derived from a man in his thirties or forties in good health. The chain links TRBV9 with TRBJ2-1, with the D gene call left open. CDR3 protein: CASSVGLVSYNEQFF. The nucleotides read TGTGCCAGCAGCGTAGGGCTAGTATCTTACAATGAGCAGTTCTTC. Reference TRBV9 and TRBJ2-1 genes cover what lies past the CDR3, so the full variable domain is DSGVTQTPKHLITATGQRVTLRCSPRSGDLSVYWYQQSLDQGLQFLIQYYNGEERAKGNILERFSAQQFPDLHSELNLSSLELGDSALYFCASSVGLVSYNEQFFGPGTRLTVL.